Following are 32 T cell receptor beta chains from one sample sequenced in a study of Graves' ophthalmopathy and Graves' hyperthyroidism. RNA transcripts were the source from which TCR beta CDR3 regions were amplified. RT-PCR in the first round used HTBI primers; a second-round multiplex PCR followed. TCRdb analysed the multiplex PCR reads with MiXCR anew, one entry per CDR3 protein. The sample has approximately 700,000 distinct CDR3 sequences; about 44% are singletons. Sequencing input: peripheral blood. The receptors were sampled from an adult man with Graves' ophthalmopathy.

This clonotype was detected ten times or more. The chain is built from TRBV6-6 and TRBJ1-2; D is uncertain. CDR3 size: 14 residues. V lost 1 base, J lost 6 bases, and 12 bases lay in between. Germline-derived CDR1 and CDR2 are MNHNY and SVGAGI (reference sequence). The CDR3 DNA reads TGTGCCAGCAGTTACTTTCCGGCGGAAAATGGCTACACCTTC. Translated: CASSYFPAENGYTF.

This clonotype occurred a few times. This chain uses TRBV19 with TRBJ2-2; tentative D call: TRBD1 (5 bases). V gave up 5 bases and J gave up 6 bases, with 13 bases separating them. The CDR3 is made up of 14 amino acids. Per the germline V gene, CDR1 is LNHDA and CDR2 is SQIVND (reference sequence). This CDR3 reads CASSLTQGAGELFF. The CDR3 bases are TGTGCCAGTAGTCTGACGCAGGGCGCCGGGGAGCTGTTTTTT.

This clonotype was recorded many times. This chain connects TRBV7-9 to TRBJ2-7; possible D gene TRBD2, 5 bases. From germline, CDR1 is SEHNR and CDR2 FQNEAQ (reference sequence). V was pared by 4 bases and J by 3 bases, with 13 bases between. This CDR3 contains 14 residues. The CDR3 coding sequence is TGTGCCAGCAGCTCAGCGGTTGGAGTCTACGAGCAGTACTTC. Encoded protein: CASSSAVGVYEQYF.

This rearrangement joins TRBV10-3 to TRBJ1-1; TRBD1 aligns across 7 bases. This CDR3 is 13 amino acids long. The ends lost 10 bases at V and 6 bases at J; junction bases unmatched: 11. CDR1 and CDR2 (germline): ENHRY, SYGVKD. The CDR3 loop is CASITGARSEAFF. DNA for the CDR3: TGTGCCAGCATTACAGGGGCGCGGTCTGAAGCTTTCTTT.

V is TRBV24-1 and J is TRBJ2-2; no clear D. In germline, CDR1 is KGHDR, CDR2 SFDVKD. V lost 7 bases and J lost 6, with 8 bases in between. The length of the CDR3 is 12 residues. Written as DNA, the CDR3 is TGTGCCACCAGCGGAGCATCCGGGGAGCTGTTTTTT. It yields the protein CATSGASGELFF.

This clonotype was detected ten times or more. The V call is TRBV20-1, the J call TRBJ1-1; D gene ambiguous. The CDR3 length is 14 residues. Trimming took off 0 bases at V and 5 bases at J, with 13 bases between the two ends. Germline V gene lookup returns CDR1 DFQATT and CDR2 SNEGSKA (reference sequence). Here the CDR3 DNA reads TGCAGTGCTAGAGATCTTTTGGGCGGTACTGAAGCTTTCTTT. This sequence encodes CSARDLLGGTEAFF.

This clonotype was observed many times. This chain links TRBV15 with TRBJ1-4, with 8 bases matching TRBD1. V trimming: 0 bases; J trimming: 8 bases; junction bases outside the gene matches: 5. This CDR3 has 15 amino acids. Germline CDR1 is LNHNV and CDR2 is YYDKDF (reference sequence). DNA for the CDR3: TGTGCCACCAGCAGAGATGTGGGACAGGAGGAAAAACTGTTTTTT. This codes for CATSRDVGQEEKLFF.

This clonotype was seen more than once but under ten times. V gene TRBV20-1 combines with J gene TRBJ2-7, with TRBD1 matching 7 bases. This CDR3 has 15 amino acids. CDR1 is DFQATT and CDR2 is SNEGSKA in the germline V gene (reference sequence). Trimming took 4 bases from V and 4 from J; bases not matched to a gene: 13. CDR3: CSATSYGTAKYEQYF. The CDR3 nucleotides are TGCAGTGCTACCAGCTACGGGACAGCGAAATACGAGCAGTACTTC.

V gene TRBV29-1 combines with J gene TRBJ1-1; D is possibly TRBD1 (5 bases). The CDR3 runs 11 residues. CDR1 is SQVTM, CDR2 ANQGSEA, per germline. V lost 7 bases and J 8 bases, leaving 14 bases between the germline ends. The CDR3 loop is CSGTGTAEAFF. The CDR3 DNA is TGCAGCGGGACCGGGACTGCCGAAGCTTTCTTT.

The chain couples TRBV29-1 to TRBJ1-1; 8 bases line up with TRBD1. The germline CDR1 and CDR2 sequences are SQVTM and ANQGSEA. V trimming: 2 bases; J trimming: 7 bases; junction bases outside the gene matches: 6. The CDR3 loop spans 13 amino acids. This chain's CDR3 is CSVEPGGTDEAFF. CDR3 DNA sequence: TGCAGCGTTGAACCAGGGGGCACGGATGAAGCTTTCTTT.

The gene calls are TRBV19 and TRBJ1-4; D is unclear. Germline assignment: CDR1 LNHDA and CDR2 SQIVND (reference sequence). Between the trimmed V and J ends, which lost 4 bases and 7 bases, there was a span of 19 bases. The CDR3 runs to 16 residues. CDR3 nucleotides: TGTGCCAGTAGTACCCTTGGAAAAGCGGGCGGTGAAAAACTGTTTTTT. Protein product: CASSTLGKAGGEKLFF.

The DNA of the CDR3 is TGCAGCGTTGAAGGGGCAGGAGACTACACCTTC. Translating it yields CSVEGAGDYTF. This sequence joins TRBV29-1 and TRBJ1-2; D is undetermined. Trimming cost V 1 base and J 10 bases, with 10 bases left between them. Germline V gives CDR1 SQVTM, CDR2 ANQGSEA. The CDR3 extends over 11 amino acids. Supplemented by reference TRBV29-1 and TRBJ1-2, the full variable domain reads SAVISQKPSRDICQRGTSLTIQCQVDSQVTMMFWYRQQPGQSLTLIATANQGSEATYESGFVIDKFPISRPNLTFSTLTVSNMSPEDSSIYLCSVEGAGDYTFGSGTRLTVV.

This chain connects TRBV18 to TRBJ1-5; the D is unclear. V lost 2 bases and J 10 bases, leaving 18 bases between the germline ends. This CDR3 is 15 amino acids long. CDR1 is KGHSH and CDR2 is LQKENI in the germline V gene. The CDR3 is CASSPNQGAGVPQHF. CDR3 bases: TGTGCCAGCTCACCAAACCAAGGAGCAGGCGTCCCCCAGCATTTT.

The chain couples TRBV7-9 to TRBJ1-1; D is unclear. V shed 8 bases and J shed 1 base, with 17 bases lying between them. Germline CDR1 is SEHNR and CDR2 is FQNEAQ (reference sequence). This CDR3 spans 15 amino acids. Here the CDR3 reads CASGSAVGWNTEAFF. CDR3 nucleotides: TGTGCCAGCGGCTCGGCCGTCGGATGGAACACTGAAGCTTTCTTT.

The chain has TRBV19 and TRBJ1-2, with D tentatively TRBD1 (6 bases). The CDR3 totals 17 residues. The germline V gene has CDR1 LNHDA and CDR2 SQIVND (reference sequence). With 9 bases removed from V and 5 bases from J, the gap between germline ends came to 28 bases. CDR3 in DNA: TGTGCCAGCAGTCCGTCCTCGACAGGAGCTCTCTATTATGGCTACACCTTC. Its translation is CASSPSSTGALYYGYTF.

This clonotype was seen more than once but under ten times. The junction does not match germline at one end; this may be a read error. The rearrangement uses TRBV10-3 and TRBJ2-5; 7 bases match TRBD1. Germline V gene lookup returns CDR1 ENHRY and CDR2 SYGVKD. CDR3 size: 13 residues. The CDR3 DNA is TGTGCCAGCAGTTCGGACAGGCGGGAGACCCAGTACTTC. It codes for CASSSDRRETQYF.

This clonotype was counted between two and nine times. This sequence joins TRBV20-1 and TRBJ1-1; D ambiguous. Trimming removed 0 bases from V and 4 bases from J, with 9 bases in between. Looked up from germline, CDR1 is DFQATT and CDR2 is SNEGSKA (reference sequence). The CDR3 length is 13 residues. In DNA form, the CDR3 reads TGCAGTGCTAGAGATTGGAGGGCCACTGAAGCTTTCTTT. Translated, it gives CSARDWRATEAFF.

The J gene is TRBJ2-2, the V gene TRBV20-1; 8 nucleotides agree with TRBD2. Per germline, CDR1 DFQATT and CDR2 SNEGSKA (reference sequence). V was clipped by 3 bases and J by 3 bases; unmatched bases: 9. The CDR3 has 16 amino acids. The CDR3 bases are TGCAGTGCTAGCCCTCCAGCGGGAGTACACACCGGGGAGCTGTTTTTT. Amino acids: CSASPPAGVHTGELFF.

J is TRBJ2-7 and V is TRBV11-2; perhaps TRBD1 as D (5 bases). The CDR3 runs 15 residues. CDR1 and CDR2 (germline): SGHAT, FQNNGV. The germline V and J ends were trimmed by 5 bases and 3 bases, with 17 bases remaining between them. CDR3 sequence: CASSQGEGAYYEQYF. The CDR3 DNA sequence: TGTGCCAGCAGCCAAGGAGAAGGGGCTTACTACGAGCAGTACTTC.

This chain joins TRBV20-1 and TRBJ1-1; weak D call: TRBD1 (6 bases). Looked up from germline, CDR1 is DFQATT and CDR2 is SNEGSKA (reference sequence). The CDR3 is made up of 13 amino acids. With 6 bases removed from V and 7 bases from J, the gap between germline ends came to 18 bases. For the CDR3, the DNA is TGCAGTGCGTTTTCAGGGGAAAAGAATGAAGCTTTCTTT. Its protein product is CSAFSGEKNEAFF.

This clonotype was recorded once. A junction boundary mismatches the germline segment, possibly from a read error. The CDR3 bases are TGCAGTGCTAGAGACTCTCACAGGGGGCGCATCACTGGAGCTTTCTTT. Translating gives CSARDSHRGRITGAFF. V gene TRBV20-1 combines with J gene TRBJ1-1; 9 nucleotides agree with TRBD1. Germline V gene lookup returns CDR1 DFQATT and CDR2 SNEGSKA (reference sequence). This CDR3 region has 16 residues.

This clonotype has a handful of counts. This chain links TRBV25-1 with TRBJ2-2; no firm D call. Trimming took 5 bases from V and 6 from J, leaving 10 bases between them. The CDR3 runs to 13 residues. The germline gives CDR1 MGHDK, CDR2 SYGVNS. CDR3 DNA: TGTGCCAGCAGTTTTACGGCTGCCGGGGAGCTGTTTTTT. The encoded protein is CASSFTAAGELFF. Together with reference TRBV25-1 and TRBJ2-2, the CDR3 gives the full variable domain: EADIYQTPRYLVIGTGKKITLECSQTMGHDKMYWYQQDPGMELHLIHYSYGVNSTEKGDLSSESTVSRIRTEHFPLTLESARPSHTSQYLCASSFTAAGELFFGEGSRLTVL.

This clonotype was picked up a small number of times. The chain is built from TRBV20-1 and TRBJ2-6; TRBD1 agrees at 8 bases. The CDR3 extends over 16 amino acids. V shed 0 bases and J 0 bases; nucleotides not matched to a gene: 1. The germline V gene encodes CDR1 DFQATT and CDR2 SNEGSKA (reference sequence). The CDR3 region is CSARETGVSGANVLTF. In DNA form, the CDR3 reads TGCAGTGCTAGAGAGACAGGGGTCTCTGGGGCCAACGTCCTGACTTTC.

The chain is built from TRBV13 and TRBJ2-7; 7 nucleotides agree with TRBD2. This CDR3 is built from 14 residues. Germline V CDR1 and CDR2: PRHDT, FYEKMQ (reference sequence). Germline trimming cut 3 bases from V and 2 bases from J; bases unmatched to any gene: 4. The CDR3, as DNA: TGTGCCAGCAGCTTTGGACTAGGGGCCTACGAGCAGTACTTC. Its translation is CASSFGLGAYEQYF.

The chain uses TRBV7-2 and TRBJ2-5; 10 nucleotides align to TRBD2. This CDR3 region has 16 residues. Trimming removed 2 bases from V and 5 bases from J; junction bases left unmatched: 8. From germline, CDR1 is SGHTA and CDR2 FQGNSA. The CDR3 reads CASSLISLAGAETQYF. The CDR3 nucleotides read TGTGCCAGCAGCTTAATAAGTCTAGCGGGAGCGGAGACCCAGTACTTC.

The genes are TRBV29-1 and TRBJ2-3; 10 bases align to TRBD2. V was pared by 6 bases and J by 2 bases, with 11 bases of the junction left unmatched. CDR1 SQVTM and CDR2 ANQGSEA come from the germline V gene. The CDR3 covers 16 residues. The DNA for the CDR3 is TGCAGCGTGGAAACCGGGACTAGCGAATACACAGATACGCAGTATTTT. It encodes CSVETGTSEYTDTQYF.

Notes on this clonotype: A read error may produce the germline difference seen at one junction end. J is TRBJ1-6 and V is TRBV10-2, with TRBD1 matching over 8 bases. This CDR3 is built from 16 residues. Looked up from germline, CDR1 is WSHSY and CDR2 is SAAADI. This CDR3 reads CASSYSGGLDNSPLHF. In DNA form, the CDR3 reads TGTGCCAGCAGTTACTCAGGGGGCCTCGATAATTCACCCCTCCACTTT.

The rearrangement joins TRBV2 to TRBJ2-7, with D tentatively TRBD1 (5 bases). The DNA end is more similar to TRBJ2-1, so the J call may be wrong. The CDR3 length is 11 residues. The V gene's germline CDR1 is SNHLY and CDR2 FYNNEI. CDR3 coding DNA: TGTGCCAGCACAGGGTCATATGAGCAGTTCTTC. Encoded protein: CASTGSYEQFF.

This chain uses TRBV29-1 with TRBJ1-2, with no clear D. CDR1 and CDR2 from the germline V gene are SQVTM and ANQGSEA. With 3 bases removed from V and 8 bases from J, the gap between germline ends came to 7 bases. The CDR3 consists of 10 residues. CDR3 sequence (DNA): TGCAGCGTTGACGTCGGAGGCTACACCTTC. Translated: CSVDVGGYTF.

The chain combines TRBV28 with TRBJ1-1, with TRBD1 identical over 7 bases. Germline V lookup: CDR1 MDHEN, CDR2 SYDVKM. Germline trimming cut 10 bases from V and 4 bases from J; bases unmatched to any gene: 9. The CDR3 loop spans 13 amino acids. The CDR3 here is CAIRTGVRTEAFF. CDR3 nucleotide sequence: TGTGCCATCCGAACAGGGGTGCGCACTGAAGCTTTCTTT.

This clonotype showed up just a few times. The J gene is TRBJ2-7, the V gene TRBV24-1; 11 bases fit TRBD2. The CDR3 runs to 17 residues. The germline gives CDR1 KGHDR, CDR2 SFDVKD. Germline trimming cut 11 bases from V and 3 bases from J; bases unmatched to any gene: 17. The CDR3 sequence is CASRTQLAGENIYEQYF. The CDR3 DNA reads as TGTGCCAGCAGGACCCAACTAGCGGGAGAGAACATCTACGAGCAGTACTTC.

This clonotype was observed once. V gene TRBV25-1 combines with J gene TRBJ2-7, with 8 bases matching TRBD1. Germline trimming cut 6 bases from V and 6 bases from J; bases unmatched to any gene: 16. Germline V gene lookup returns CDR1 MGHDK and CDR2 SYGVNS. The CDR3 loop spans 16 amino acids. CDR3 in amino acids: CASSQTPGQGAGEQYF. CDR3 sequence (DNA): TGTGCCAGCAGCCAAACGCCGGGCCAGGGGGCAGGCGAGCAGTACTTC.